The 26 T cell receptor beta chains given below trace back to one sample, sequenced in a study of tumor-infiltrating lymphocytes in oesophageal squamous cell carcinoma. One entry per CDR3 protein, called by TCRdb with MiXCR from the PCR reads. Altogether about 14,000 distinct CDR3 sequences are present, over 40% being singletons, with the ten largest covering about half. Sequenced input: blood. The receptors originated from a male donor with esophageal squamous cell carcinoma.

This clonotype came up a few times. The chain recombines TRBV6-1 with TRBJ2-5, with 7 bases lining up with TRBD1. The end of the DNA aligns better with TRBJ2-7, so the J call may be wrong. CDR1 MNHNS and CDR2 SASEGT come from the germline V gene. The CDR3 length is 13 residues. The CDR3 reads CASRRDSIYEQYF. The CDR3 nucleotides are TGTGCCAGCAGACGGGACAGTATCTACGAGCAGTACTTC.

This chain joins TRBV4-1 and TRBJ2-1; TRBD1 agrees at 9 bases. Near its end, the DNA agrees better with TRBJ2-7, so the J call may be wrong. Germline V gene lookup returns CDR1 MGHRA and CDR2 YSYEKL. This CDR3 spans 17 amino acids. CDR3 in amino acids: CASSQRPDRGYSYEQYF. The CDR3, as DNA: TGCGCCAGCAGCCAACGCCCTGACAGGGGGTATTCCTACGAGCAGTACTTC.

The chain joins TRBV7-3 to TRBJ2-1; 7 bases match TRBD2. Trimming removed 2 bases from V and 10 bases from J; junction bases left unmatched: 14. The CDR3 contains 16 residues. CDR1 and CDR2 from the germline V gene are SGHTA and FQGTGA. The CDR3 spells CASSLGPSGKWGEQFF. The CDR3 region has the DNA TGTGCCAGCAGCTTAGGTCCTAGCGGCAAATGGGGAGAGCAGTTCTTC. The full variable domain, rest sourced from reference TRBV7-3 and TRBJ2-1, is GAGVSQTPSNKVTEKGKYVELRCDPISGHTALYWYRQSLGQGPEFLIYFQGTGAADDSGLPNDRFFAVRPEGSVSTLKIQRTERGDSAVYLCASSLGPSGKWGEQFFGPGTRLTVL.

The table lists this clonotype with many counts. This chain links TRBV6-1 with TRBJ2-3; the match to TRBD1 covers 11 bases. With V trimmed by 6 bases and J by 2 bases, 19 bases remained unmatched. Per germline, CDR1 MNHNS and CDR2 SASEGT. The CDR3 length is 20 residues. This CDR3 reads CASSIPGDRGISAPTDTQYF. The CDR3 DNA sequence: TGTGCCAGCAGCATCCCCGGGGACAGGGGGATCAGCGCGCCCACAGATACGCAGTATTTT.

A single count supports this clonotype. J is TRBJ2-1 and V is TRBV12-3 or TRBV12-4; 8 bases are a match to TRBD1. This CDR3 is 16 amino acids long. Trimming removed 6 bases from V and 8 bases from J; junction bases left unmatched: 15. The CDR3 coding sequence is TGTGCCAGCAGCACCCCGCTTTCAGGGGGCAGCTATGAGCAGTTCTTC. Amino acid sequence: CASSTPLSGGSYEQFF.

This chain joins TRBV7-2 and TRBJ2-1, with TRBD2 as a possible D gene (5 bases). The assigned J gene may be wrong: the sequence end matches TRBJ2-7 better. The CDR3 has 13 residues. Germline V CDR1 and CDR2: SGHTA, FQGNSA. The CDR3 nucleotides are TGTGCCAGCAGCTTAGAGGCGGAGGTGGAGCAGTACTTC. Residues: CASSLEAEVEQYF.

This clonotype has a count of ten or more. The J gene is TRBJ2-2, the V gene TRBV5-4; D gene unclear. CDR3 size: 15 residues. From germline, CDR1 is SGHNT and CDR2 YYREEE (reference sequence). With 0 bases removed from V and 1 base from J, the gap between germline ends came to 7 bases. CDR3 region: CASSLDYLNTGELFF. The CDR3 DNA reads TGTGCCAGCAGCTTGGACTACCTGAACACCGGGGAGCTGTTTTTT.

V gene TRBV7-9 combines with J gene TRBJ2-6; D is possibly TRBD1 (6 bases). Germline V lookup: CDR1 SEHNR, CDR2 FQNEAQ (reference sequence). This CDR3 is built from 18 residues. Trimming took 3 bases from V and 1 from J, leaving 16 bases between them. The DNA of the CDR3 is TGTGCCAGCAGCTTTCTACCTCGGACAGCTTCTGGGGCCAACGTCCTGACTTTC. This translates into CASSFLPRTASGANVLTF.

The chain joins TRBV11-3 to TRBJ1-1, with unresolved D. Deletions cut 5 bases from V and 3 bases from J, with 13 bases between. In germline, CDR1 is SGHNT, CDR2 YENEEA. The CDR3 has 14 amino acids. The CDR3 region has the DNA TGTGCCAGCAGCCCATCAGGAGAATACACTGAAGCTTTCTTT. It translates to CASSPSGEYTEAFF.

This chain connects TRBV12-3 or TRBV12-4 to TRBJ1-5; D is perhaps TRBD1 (6 bases). This CDR3 comprises 12 residues. V was trimmed by 6 bases and J by 7 bases, leaving 10 bases between them. The CDR3 loop reads CASSTQGQPQHF. CDR3 DNA: TGTGCCAGCAGCACACAGGGACAGCCCCAGCATTTT.

With regard to this clonotype: No conserved phenylalanine or tryptophan is present at the end of the CDR3, so a read error is the likely explanation. The DNA is omitted, as the CDR3 cannot be located on it reliably, and the CDR3 follows TCRdb's listing. The chain has TRBV7-2 and TRBJ2-3; the table's D call, TRBD2, was not checked against the DNA. Germline CDR1 SGHTA, CDR2 FQGNSA. The CDR3 is 16 amino acids in total, end residues counted. CDR3 loop: CASSPGLAGNEQYFGN.

This clonotype was found a few times. This may come from a read error, since a much larger clone is one base off. The chain couples TRBV24-1 to TRBJ2-7; the match to TRBD2 covers 9 bases. The J call may be incorrect, as the DNA end agrees better with TRBJ2-1. The CDR3 runs to 16 residues. The germline V gene encodes CDR1 KGHDR and CDR2 SFDVKD. The CDR3 DNA reads as TGTGCCACCAGTGATTCCCGTAGCGGGAGATCCTACGAGCAGTTCTTC. The encoded protein is CATSDSRSGRSYEQFF.

This sequence joins TRBV7-9 and TRBJ2-5; D is undetermined. Near its end, the DNA agrees better with TRBJ2-1, so the J call may be wrong. CDR3 length equals 11 residues. Per the germline V gene, CDR1 is SEHNR and CDR2 is FQNEAQ (reference sequence). The CDR3 DNA reads TGTGCCAGCAGCTTAGAATATGAGCAGTTCTTC. This translates into CASSLEYEQFF.

The chain is built from TRBV12-3 or TRBV12-4 and TRBJ2-7, with a tentative D call TRBD1 (6 bases). The CDR3 has 14 amino acids. Trimming took off 6 bases at V and 2 bases at J, with 14 bases between the two ends. CDR3 in amino acids: CASSLPRQAYEQYF. The CDR3 DNA reads TGTGCCAGCAGCCTTCCGAGACAGGCCTACGAGCAGTACTTC.

This clonotype has ten or more counts. The chain carries TRBV10-3 and TRBJ2-5, with TRBD2 matching over 14 bases. The CDR3 has 17 amino acids. The V gene end was trimmed by 4 bases and the J gene end by 11 bases; junction bases not matched to a gene: 15. Looked up from germline, CDR1 is ENHRY and CDR2 is SYGVKD. The CDR3 sequence is CAISAGLAGVVGNEQYF. DNA of the CDR3: TGTGCCATCAGTGCGGGACTAGCGGGAGTAGTTGGGAATGAGCAGTACTTC.

The chain combines TRBV7-2 with TRBJ2-5, with 11 bases aligning to TRBD2. Gene TRBJ2-1 matches the end of the DNA better, so the J call may be wrong. The length of the CDR3 is 16 residues. Germline-derived CDR1 and CDR2 are SGHTA and FQGNSA. CDR3 loop: CASSLASGRDYNEQFF. As DNA, the CDR3 is TGTGCCAGCAGCTTAGCTAGCGGGAGGGACTACAATGAGCAGTTCTTC.

The chain employs TRBV9 and TRBJ2-5, with no clear D. The CDR3 is 15 residues long. Trimming pared 0 bases from V and 2 bases from J, leaving 11 bases between. CDR1 and CDR2 (germline): SGDLS, YYNGEE. CDR3 sequence reads: CASSVGVAAQETQYF. For the CDR3, the DNA is TGTGCCAGCAGCGTAGGGGTAGCTGCTCAAGAGACCCAGTACTTC.

The V call is TRBV7-3, the J call TRBJ1-6; 10 bases map to TRBD1. Germline assignment: CDR1 SGHTA and CDR2 FQGTGA. The CDR3 spans 15 residues. V shed 5 bases and J 10 bases; nucleotides not matched to a gene: 8. The CDR3 bases are TGTGCCAGCAGCAAGACAGGGGGCGCTGGGTCACCCCTCCACTTT. Protein product: CASSKTGGAGSPLHF.

The rearrangement uses TRBV7-8 and TRBJ2-1, with 7 positions matching TRBD2. The J call is doubtful: the DNA matches TRBJ2-7 better. This CDR3 region has 14 residues. CDR1 and CDR2 from the germline V gene are SGHVS and FQNEAQ. CDR3 bases: TGTGCCAGCAGCGCAGCAGCGGGGTTCTACGAGCAGTACTTC. This gives the protein CASSAAAGFYEQYF.

The V gene is TRBV6-5, the J gene TRBJ2-3; D uncertain. The DNA end favors TRBJ1-2, so the J call may be wrong. Germline V gene sequence: CDR1 MNHEY, CDR2 SVGAGI. This CDR3 spans 13 amino acids. In DNA, the CDR3 is TGTGCCAGCAGGCCCGGGCAAAACTATGGCTACACCTTC. Its protein is CASRPGQNYGYTF.

At least ten counts were recorded for this clonotype. This sequence joins TRBV6-4 and TRBJ2-2, with TRBD1 identical over 10 bases. The CDR3 runs to 14 residues. Germline V gives CDR1 MRHNA, CDR2 SNTAGT. Germline trimming cut 9 bases from V and 3 bases from J; bases unmatched to any gene: 4. CDR3 loop: CASRQGADTGELFF. In nucleotides, the CDR3 is TGTGCCAGTAGACAGGGGGCGGACACCGGGGAGCTGTTTTTT.

The table lists this clonotype with a few counts. The gene calls are TRBV27 and TRBJ2-5; 13 bases map to TRBD2. V lost 5 bases, J lost 11 bases, and 11 bases stayed unmatched. Germline CDR1 is MNHEY and CDR2 is SMNVEV (reference sequence). This CDR3 has 15 residues. CDR3 sequence reads: CASSLGTSGINEQYF. For the CDR3, the DNA is TGTGCCAGCAGTCTCGGGACTAGCGGGATCAATGAGCAGTACTTC.

The gene calls are TRBV27 and TRBJ2-5, with 12 bases aligning to TRBD1. The J call could be wrong; TRBJ1-2 is a better fit for the DNA end. Germline V gene sequence: CDR1 MNHEY, CDR2 SMNVEV (reference sequence). This CDR3 region has 17 residues. The CDR3 loop is CASSPRDRGRVNYGYTF. CDR3 nucleotide sequence: TGTGCCAGCAGCCCGAGGGACAGGGGGCGGGTTAACTATGGCTACACCTTC.

The chain combines TRBV7-2 with TRBJ1-4; 9 nucleotides match TRBD1. With V trimmed by 5 bases and J by 7 bases, 5 bases remained unmatched. Germline assignment: CDR1 SGHTA and CDR2 FQGNSA. CDR3 length: 14 residues. CDR3 DNA: TGTGCCAGCAGCCAGGGACAGGGAGGTGAAAAACTGTTTTTT. It is translated as CASSQGQGGEKLFF.

This clonotype was counted between two and nine times. V is TRBV11-2 and J is TRBJ2-3, with 7 bases fitting TRBD2. Looked up from germline, CDR1 is SGHAT and CDR2 is FQNNGV. There are 15 residues in the CDR3. Trimming cost V 2 bases and J 3 bases; bases outside gene matches: 5. As DNA, the CDR3 is TGTGCCAGCAGCTTATCGGGGGGAACTACAGATACGCAGTATTTT. It yields the protein CASSLSGGTTDTQYF.

The chain joins TRBV4-2 to TRBJ2-1, with 11 bases aligning to TRBD2. Germline CDR1 reads LGHNA; CDR2 reads YNFKEQ. The J segment lost 8 bases and the V segment lost 5 bases, leaving 8 bases of the junction unmatched. This CDR3 region has 15 residues. CDR3 protein: CASSDSGRAEDEQFF. The DNA for the CDR3 is TGTGCCAGCAGCGATAGCGGGAGGGCCGAGGATGAGCAGTTCTTC.